The 10 T cell receptor beta chains listed next were all sequenced from one sample in a study of shared clonotypes between healthy human individuals. Only in-frame clones appear in the TCRdb table, and some are missing; sequencing was by immunoSEQ multiplex PCR. The sample holds 2 million to 2.5 million clones, 85% to 95% seen once. The material sequenced was naive CD4+ T cells from PBMCs. Stated subset: CD45RA+ positively selected. The receptors were sampled from a man between 18 and 29 years old in good health. Some clones in this sample may be carry-over from other donors' samples.

CDR3 DNA sequence: TGTGCCAGCAGAAGGATCGGGACTATCCCGGCGGTGGAGTACTTC. Its protein is CASRRIGTIPAVEYF. The V gene is TRBV28, the J gene TRBJ2-7; 7 bases are shared with TRBD2. V was clipped by 6 bases and J by 11 bases; unmatched bases: 19. The CDR3 is 15 residues long. The germline gives CDR1 MDHEN, CDR2 SYDVKM.

The rearrangement uses TRBV7-9 and TRBJ2-3; no reliable D call. CDR3 length equals 14 residues. The germline V gene encodes CDR1 SEHNR and CDR2 FQNEAQ (reference sequence). V was cut by 1 base and J by 2 bases, with 7 bases left in between. CDR3 amino acids: CASSLEGNTDTQYF. The CDR3 DNA follows: TGTGCCAGCAGCTTAGAGGGTAACACAGATACGCAGTATTTT.

The chain links TRBV5-6 to TRBJ2-5; D tentatively reads TRBD1 or TRBD2 (6 bases each). The CDR3 length is 16 residues. Trimming took off 3 bases at V and 1 base at J, with 16 bases between the two ends. Germline V gene lookup returns CDR1 SGHDT and CDR2 YYEEEE. The CDR3 nucleotides are TGTGCCAGCAGCTACGGGCCCCCGGGGGCCCAAGAGACCCAGTACTTC. The encoded protein is CASSYGPPGAQETQYF.

The V call is TRBV9, the J call TRBJ2-1; 10 nucleotides agree with TRBD2. The germline gives CDR1 SGDLS, CDR2 YYNGEE. The CDR3 is 15 residues long. V lost 3 bases to trimming and J lost 6 bases; unmatched junction nucleotides: 6. The CDR3 DNA follows: TGTGCCAGCAGCGCCCGGCTAGCGGGAGCCAATGAGCAGTTCTTC. Translating gives CASSARLAGANEQFF.

The chain recombines TRBV5-4 with TRBJ2-7; the match to TRBD1 covers 7 bases. This CDR3 spans 15 amino acids. Germline V lookup: CDR1 SGHNT, CDR2 YYREEE (reference sequence). V was pared by 0 bases and J by 0 bases, with 3 bases of the junction left unmatched. CDR3 nucleotides: TGTGCCAGCAGCTTGGACAGGGGAAGCTCCTACGAGCAGTACTTC. This encodes CASSLDRGSSYEQYF. The full variable domain, completed using reference TRBV5-4 and TRBJ2-7, is ETGVTQSPTHLIKTRGQQVTLRCSSQSGHNTVSWYQQALGQGPQFIFQYYREEENGRGNFPPRFSGLQFPNYSSELNVNALELDDSALYLCASSLDRGSSYEQYFGPGTRLTVT.

The chain is built from TRBV28 and TRBJ2-3; 15 nucleotides match TRBD2. J gave up 8 bases and V 5 bases, and 8 bases lay outside the gene matches. This CDR3 has 16 residues. Per germline, CDR1 MDHEN and CDR2 SYDVKM. The CDR3 loop reads CASSEGGLAGGGTQYF. CDR3 in DNA: TGTGCCAGCAGTGAGGGGGGACTAGCGGGAGGAGGTACGCAGTATTTT.

The V call is TRBV15, the J call TRBJ1-3; TRBD1 matches 7 bases. CDR1 and CDR2 from the germline V gene are LNHNV and YYDKDF (reference sequence). V shed 0 bases and J 3 bases; nucleotides not matched to a gene: 2. The CDR3 extends over 15 amino acids. In DNA, the CDR3 is TGTGCCACCAGCAGAGATCAGGGGGGTGGAAACACCATATATTTT. Translation gives CATSRDQGGGNTIYF.

V usage is TRBV2 and J usage is TRBJ2-4; D might be TRBD1 (6 bases). Germline lookup yields CDR1 SNHLY and CDR2 FYNNEI. The CDR3 has 14 amino acids. V was clipped by 6 bases and J by 2 bases, with 11 bases between them. The CDR3 loop reads CASSDRDTKNIQYF. The DNA of the CDR3 is TGTGCCAGCAGCGACCGGGACACCAAAAACATTCAGTACTTC.

CDR3 in amino acids: CASSTGTVNYGYTF. The CDR3 nucleotides are TGTGCCAGCAGTACCGGGACAGTCAACTATGGCTACACCTTC. The chain combines TRBV27 with TRBJ1-2, with TRBD1 matching 7 bases. Germline trimming cut 5 bases from V and 2 bases from J; bases unmatched to any gene: 5. The CDR3 extends over 14 amino acids. Germline assignment: CDR1 MNHEY and CDR2 SMNVEV (reference sequence).

The V and J genes are TRBV6-5 and TRBJ2-6; D may be TRBD2 (6 bases). The germline V gene encodes CDR1 MNHEY and CDR2 SVGAGI. The ends were cut back, 2 bases at V and 4 bases at J, with 9 bases in the middle. The CDR3 contains 15 residues. The CDR3 loop reads CASSYAGPGANVLTF. The CDR3 nucleotides read TGTGCCAGCAGTTACGCGGGGCCCGGGGCCAACGTCCTGACTTTC.